The 7 T cell receptor beta chains below come from one sample, sequenced in a study of cytomegalovirus exposure and HLA in healthy donors. The primer mix had 60 Vbeta and 13 Jbeta primers. Assay: immunoSEQ multiplex PCR; the TCRdb copy retains only in-frame clones and omits some. The sample carries 200,000 to 300,000 clones, about 81% recorded once. Material: PBMCs. These receptor sequences come from a woman aged 55 to 70 in good health and CMV-seropositive.

The V gene is TRBV14, the J gene TRBJ2-6; TRBD1 matches 7 bases. The V gene end was trimmed by 0 bases and the J gene end by 2 bases; junction bases not matched to a gene: 16. This CDR3 spans 21 amino acids. From germline, CDR1 is SGHDN and CDR2 FVKESK. The CDR3 loop reads CASSQERMDRIVKPGANVLTF. In DNA, the CDR3 is TGTGCCAGCAGCCAAGAGAGAATGGACAGGATAGTTAAGCCTGGGGCCAACGTCCTGACTTTC.

This clone was seen once. V usage is TRBV6-5 and J usage is TRBJ2-7; possibly TRBD2 for D (6 bases). The ends were cut back, 5 bases at V and 4 bases at J, with 9 bases in the middle. The CDR3 is 12 amino acids. The germline V gene encodes CDR1 MNHEY and CDR2 SVGAGI. As DNA, the CDR3 is TGTGCCAGCAGTCCGAGCGGGTACGAGCAGTACTTC. Its translation: CASSPSGYEQYF.

The chain carries TRBV5-1 and TRBJ2-1; 13 nucleotides agree with TRBD2. Germline CDR1 is SGHRS and CDR2 is YFSETQ. V lost 4 bases and J lost 10; bases outside the gene matches: 11. The CDR3 runs to 16 residues. The CDR3 nucleotides read TGCGCCAGCAGCCTAACTAGCGGGAGGGCTTTGGGGGAGCAGTTCTTC. Translated: CASSLTSGRALGEQFF.

This clone was recorded once. CDR3 nucleotides: TGTGCCAGCAGCAAGGGGACTACCCTCCCAAATGAGCAGTTCTTC. This sequence encodes CASSKGTTLPNEQFF. V gene TRBV5-4 combines with J gene TRBJ2-1; 7 nucleotides agree with TRBD2. Trimming removed 4 bases from V and 7 bases from J; junction bases left unmatched: 11. This CDR3 is built from 15 residues. The germline V gene has CDR1 SGHNT and CDR2 YYREEE (reference sequence).

This chain uses TRBV15 with TRBJ1-1; D gene uncertain. Germline loops: CDR1 LNHNV, CDR2 YYDKDF (reference sequence). The CDR3 totals 14 residues. The V end was cut by 1 base, the J end by 5 bases, with 11 bases between. The CDR3 sequence: CATSRGGGGTEAFF. CDR3 DNA sequence: TGTGCCACCAGCAGAGGGGGAGGAGGGACTGAAGCTTTCTTT.

The chain combines TRBV5-1 with TRBJ2-3, with 12 bases identical to TRBD2. Germline values: CDR1 SGHRS, CDR2 YFSETQ. V shed 0 bases, J shed 3 bases, and the junction held 5 bases outside the gene matches. The CDR3 covers 17 residues. For the CDR3, the DNA is TGCGCCAGCAGCTTGGAGATCGGACTAGCGGGGACAGATACGCAGTATTTT. Amino acid sequence: CASSLEIGLAGTDTQYF.

The chain uses TRBV19 and TRBJ2-6, with unresolved D. The CDR3 runs to 14 residues. The germline V gene has CDR1 LNHDA and CDR2 SQIVND (reference sequence). With 7 bases removed from V and 4 bases from J, the gap between germline ends came to 11 bases. The CDR3 spells CASNPLEGANVLTF. DNA of the CDR3: TGTGCCAGTAACCCTCTCGAGGGGGCCAACGTCCTGACTTTC.